These 19 T cell receptor beta chains originate from one sample sequenced in a study of T cells expressing NK-cell markers. TCRdb re-called the 5' RACE reads and shows each CDR3 protein once, DNA omitted. The sample table includes about 370,000 distinct CDR3 sequences. The sample taken for sequencing was blood T cells: a sorted CD56 or NKG2C T cell subset, CD4+ or CD8+ T cells, or bulk PBMC T cells (not recorded which). The source of these receptors is a woman aged 45 to 65 in good health.

The rearrangement uses TRBV2 and TRBJ1-2; without DNA, the TCRdb call of TRBD1 cannot be checked. The CDR3 has 13 amino acids. Germline-derived CDR1 and CDR2 are SNHLY and FYNNEI. CDR3 loop: CASALGTEYGYTF. The full variable domain, rest sourced from reference TRBV2 and TRBJ1-2, is EPEVTQTPSHQVTQMGQEVILRCVPISNHLYFYWYRQILGQKVEFLVSFYNNEISEKSEIFDDQFSVERPDGSNFTLKIRSTKLEDSAMYFCASALGTEYGYTFGSGTRLTVV.

The V and J genes are TRBV7-3 and TRBJ2-5; TCRdb indicates TRBD1, and absent DNA this call remains unverified. CDR3 size: 13 residues. The germline V gene has CDR1 SGHTA and CDR2 FQGTGA. The CDR3 here is CASSLWGRETQYF.

The chain recombines TRBV5-1 with TRBJ2-1; with no DNA, the TCRdb D assignment of TRBD1 cannot be verified. Germline CDR1 is SGHRS and CDR2 is YFSETQ. The CDR3 runs 16 residues. The chain's CDR3 is CASSLYPGSSLDEQFF.

The genes are TRBV12-3 or TRBV12-4 and TRBJ1-2. The length of the CDR3 is 14 residues. The chain's CDR3 is CASSLAGVPRGYTF.

The chain employs TRBV20-1 and TRBJ2-3. The CDR3 runs to 14 residues. Germline V gives CDR1 DFQATT, CDR2 SNEGSKA (reference sequence). The CDR3 loop is CSARRGQAADTQYF.

The chain employs TRBV9 and TRBJ2-1. The germline V gene has CDR1 SGDLS and CDR2 YYNGEE. The CDR3 consists of 16 residues. CDR3 sequence: CASSVEPGRLYNEQFF.

This chain links TRBV20-1 with TRBJ2-1; TCRdb lists TRBD2, though no DNA is available to test this call. This CDR3 contains 16 residues. Germline CDR1 and CDR2: DFQATT and SNEGSKA (reference sequence). The CDR3 sequence is CSAAGASLFRGNEQFF.

The CDR3 here is CASSQLAGSSPEQYF. The rearrangement joins TRBV4-2 to TRBJ2-7; TCRdb names TRBD2, which stays unverified in the absence of DNA. CDR1 LGHNA and CDR2 YNFKEQ come from the germline V gene. The CDR3 covers 15 residues.

The gene calls are TRBV6-5 and TRBJ2-6; the D call of TRBD2 rests on TCRdb alone, since no DNA is present to check it. Germline V gene lookup returns CDR1 MNHEY and CDR2 SVGAGI. The CDR3 sequence is 16 residues long. The CDR3 here is CASSYTPAWRANVLTF.

V gene TRBV29-1 combines with J gene TRBJ2-5; absent DNA, TCRdb's TRBD1 call cannot be checked. The germline V gene encodes CDR1 SQVTM and CDR2 ANQGSEA. The CDR3 is 15 residues long. The CDR3 loop reads CSVVPRQGAEETQYF.

This sequence joins TRBV12-3 or TRBV12-4 and TRBJ2-3; there is no DNA to check the TCRdb D call of TRBD1. The CDR3 contains 13 residues. The chain's CDR3 is CASSWDGDYTQYF.

The chain's CDR3 is CASSWRTGGGNTEAFF. The V gene is TRBV5-1, the J gene TRBJ1-1; the TCRdb call, TRBD1, lacks DNA for checking. The V gene's germline CDR1 is SGHRS and CDR2 YFSETQ. This CDR3 is 16 amino acids long.

J is TRBJ1-5 and V is TRBV5-1; TCRdb designates TRBD1, a call that cannot be tested without DNA. This CDR3 has 13 residues. Germline V lookup: CDR1 SGHRS, CDR2 YFSETQ. The CDR3 loop is CASSQGAGGPQHF.

The V gene is TRBV6-5, the J gene TRBJ2-2. The length of the CDR3 is 14 residues. Per the germline V gene, CDR1 is MNHEY and CDR2 is SVGAGI. The CDR3 loop reads CASIGATNTGELFF.

This rearrangement joins TRBV2 to TRBJ1-4; lacking DNA, the TRBD1 call made by TCRdb goes unchecked. The CDR3 extends over 16 amino acids. CDR1 SNHLY and CDR2 FYNNEI come from the germline V gene. The CDR3 spells CASSQRLSWANEKLFF.

The CDR3 is CASSDRERTPYEQYF. V usage is TRBV18 and J usage is TRBJ2-7; TCRdb picks TRBD1, but there is no DNA to check that call. CDR3 length: 15 amino acids. Germline V lookup: CDR1 KGHSH, CDR2 LQKENI. The full variable domain, rest sourced from reference TRBV18 and TRBJ2-7, is NAGVMQNPRHLVRRRGQEARLRCSPMKGHSHVYWYRQLPEEGLKFMVYLQKENIIDESGMPKERFSAEFPKEGPSILRIQQVVRGDSAAYFCASSDRERTPYEQYFGPGTRLTVT.

This sequence joins TRBV20-1 and TRBJ2-1; TCRdb designates TRBD2, a call that cannot be tested without DNA. The CDR3 loop spans 16 amino acids. Germline V CDR1 and CDR2: DFQATT, SNEGSKA (reference sequence). CDR3 loop: CSARDRAGLHYNEQFF.

The gene calls are TRBV18 and TRBJ2-2; TCRdb gives TRBD2 as the D gene, but with no DNA this cannot be confirmed. Germline V CDR1 and CDR2: KGHSH, LQKENI. The CDR3 covers 15 residues. CDR3 loop: CASSPSSVDTGELFF.

The gene calls are TRBV5-1 and TRBJ1-1; the D call from TCRdb, TRBD1, cannot be confirmed without DNA. The CDR3 has 14 amino acids. CDR1 is SGHRS, CDR2 YFSETQ, per germline. This CDR3 reads CASSSGQGNAEAFF.